At least ten counts were recorded for the clone carrying this T cell receptor beta chain. Its antigen remains unknown. The data were obtained in a study of neurological immune-mediated disorders. Notes on the study in general: The expanded clones of different subjects shared no CDR3 amino acid sequences (suggesting private repertoires in all groups).

5'RACE generated cDNA with 10-nucleotide random UMIs. TCRdb re-called the 5' RACE reads with MiXCR, one entry per CDR3 protein. The table lists under 100,000 distinct CDR3 sequences, 13% of them singletons, with 5% in the top ten. Documented time point: longitudinal time-point 2. PBMCs stored at -80 C, numbering 2 million, were the origin of the unsorted libraries. This CDR3 is built from 14 residues. Trimming at V came to 5 bases and at J to 3 bases, leaving 7 bases not matched to a gene. From germline, CDR1 is MNHNS and CDR2 SASEGT. The chain couples TRBV6-1 to TRBJ2-7; 7 nucleotides align to TRBD1. Material for sequencing was PBMCs. The sequence derives from a female donor with HTLV-1-associated myelopathy (HAM/TSP). CDR3 sequence: CASSSGQPVYEQYF. The CDR3 nucleotides read TGTGCCAGCAGTTCGGGACAGCCGGTCTACGAGCAGTACTTC.